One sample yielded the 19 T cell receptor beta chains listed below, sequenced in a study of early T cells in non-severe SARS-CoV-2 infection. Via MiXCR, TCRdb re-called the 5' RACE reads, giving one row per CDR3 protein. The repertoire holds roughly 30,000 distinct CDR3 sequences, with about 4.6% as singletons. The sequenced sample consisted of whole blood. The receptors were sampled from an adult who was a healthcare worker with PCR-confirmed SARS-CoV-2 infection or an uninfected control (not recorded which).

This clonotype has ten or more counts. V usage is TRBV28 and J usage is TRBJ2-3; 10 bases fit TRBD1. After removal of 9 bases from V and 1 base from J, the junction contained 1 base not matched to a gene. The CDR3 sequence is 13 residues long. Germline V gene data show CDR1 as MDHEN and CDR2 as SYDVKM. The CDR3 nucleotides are TGTGCCAGTGGGACAGGGGGCACAGATACGCAGTATTTT. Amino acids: CASGTGGTDTQYF.

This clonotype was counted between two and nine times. CDR3: CASSLDGARSQPQHF. Written as DNA, the CDR3 is TGCGCCAGCAGCTTGGACGGAGCAAGGAGTCAGCCCCAGCATTTT. The chain has TRBV5-1 and TRBJ1-5, with D unresolved. Trimming took off 0 bases at V and 6 bases at J, with 13 bases between the two ends. The CDR3 is 15 residues long. CDR1 is SGHRS and CDR2 is YFSETQ in the germline V gene. Using reference TRBV5-1 and TRBJ1-5 for the parts outside the CDR3, the full variable domain is KAGVTQTPRYLIKTRGQQVTLSCSPISGHRSVSWYQQTPGQGLQFLFEYFSETQRNKGNFPGRFSGRQFSNSRSEMNVSTLELGDSALYLCASSLDGARSQPQHFGDGTRLSIL.

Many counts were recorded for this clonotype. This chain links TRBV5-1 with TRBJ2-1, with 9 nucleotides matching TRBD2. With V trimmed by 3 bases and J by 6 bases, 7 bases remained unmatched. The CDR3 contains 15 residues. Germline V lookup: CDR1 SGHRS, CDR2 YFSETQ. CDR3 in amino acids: CASSSQRGAINEQFF. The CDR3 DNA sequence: TGCGCCAGCAGCTCCCAGCGGGGGGCAATCAATGAGCAGTTCTTC.

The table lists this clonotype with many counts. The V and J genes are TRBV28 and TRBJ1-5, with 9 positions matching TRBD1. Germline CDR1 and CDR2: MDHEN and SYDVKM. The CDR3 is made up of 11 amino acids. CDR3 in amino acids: CGTGGDQPQHF. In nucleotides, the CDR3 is TGTGGCACAGGGGGCGATCAGCCCCAGCATTTT.

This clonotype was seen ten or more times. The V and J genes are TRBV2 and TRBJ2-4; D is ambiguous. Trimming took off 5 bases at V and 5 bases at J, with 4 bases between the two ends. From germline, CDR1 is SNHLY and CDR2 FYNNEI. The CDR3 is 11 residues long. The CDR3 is CASSSQNIQYF. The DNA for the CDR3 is TGTGCCAGCAGTTCTCAAAACATTCAGTACTTC.

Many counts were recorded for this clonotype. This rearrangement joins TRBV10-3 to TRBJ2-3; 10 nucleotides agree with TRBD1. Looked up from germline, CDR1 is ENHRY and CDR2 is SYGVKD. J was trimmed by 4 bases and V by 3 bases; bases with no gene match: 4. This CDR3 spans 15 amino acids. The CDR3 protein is CAISEYGQGADTQYF. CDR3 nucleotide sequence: TGTGCCATCAGTGAATACGGACAGGGGGCAGATACGCAGTATTTT.

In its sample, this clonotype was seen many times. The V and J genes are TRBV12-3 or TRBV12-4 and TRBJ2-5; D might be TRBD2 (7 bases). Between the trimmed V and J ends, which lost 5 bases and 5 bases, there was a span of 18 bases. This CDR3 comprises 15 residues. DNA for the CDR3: TGTGCCAGCAGTCCCCGCAAGGGGGAGGGTGAGACCCAGTACTTC. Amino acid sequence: CASSPRKGEGETQYF.

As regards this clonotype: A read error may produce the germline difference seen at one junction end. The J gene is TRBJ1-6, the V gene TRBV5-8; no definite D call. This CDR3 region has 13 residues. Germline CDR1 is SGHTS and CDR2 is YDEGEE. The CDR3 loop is CASSLRVVTALHF. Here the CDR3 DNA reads TGTGCCAGCAGCTTGAGGGTAGTGACGGCCCTTCACTTT.

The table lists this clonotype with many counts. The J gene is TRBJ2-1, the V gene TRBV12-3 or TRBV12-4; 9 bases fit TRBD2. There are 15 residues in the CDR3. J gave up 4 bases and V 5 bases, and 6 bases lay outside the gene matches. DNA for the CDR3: TGTGCCAGCAGTCTTAGCGGGGGCCCGTACAATGAGCAGTTCTTC. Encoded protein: CASSLSGGPYNEQFF.

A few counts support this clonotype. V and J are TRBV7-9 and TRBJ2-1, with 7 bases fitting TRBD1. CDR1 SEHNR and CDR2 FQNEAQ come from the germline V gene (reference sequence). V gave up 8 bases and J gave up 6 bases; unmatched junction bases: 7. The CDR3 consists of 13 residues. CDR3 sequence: CASHEAGGNEQFF. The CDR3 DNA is TGTGCCAGCCACGAGGCAGGGGGCAATGAGCAGTTCTTC.

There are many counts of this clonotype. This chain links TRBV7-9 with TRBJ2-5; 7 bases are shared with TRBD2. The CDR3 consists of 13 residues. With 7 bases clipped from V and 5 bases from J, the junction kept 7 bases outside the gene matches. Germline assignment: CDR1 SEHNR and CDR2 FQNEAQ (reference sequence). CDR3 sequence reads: CASTSSGGETQYF. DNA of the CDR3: TGTGCCAGCACCTCTAGCGGTGGGGAGACCCAGTACTTC.

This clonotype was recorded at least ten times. CDR3 in amino acids: CSAREADRVETGELFF. CDR3 DNA sequence: TGCAGTGCTAGAGAGGCTGACAGGGTCGAGACCGGGGAGCTGTTTTTT. V usage is TRBV20-1 and J usage is TRBJ2-2, with 7 bases fitting TRBD1. Looked up from germline, CDR1 is DFQATT and CDR2 is SNEGSKA (reference sequence). The trim removed 0 bases at V and 5 bases at J, leaving 9 bases unmatched. This CDR3 is 16 amino acids long.

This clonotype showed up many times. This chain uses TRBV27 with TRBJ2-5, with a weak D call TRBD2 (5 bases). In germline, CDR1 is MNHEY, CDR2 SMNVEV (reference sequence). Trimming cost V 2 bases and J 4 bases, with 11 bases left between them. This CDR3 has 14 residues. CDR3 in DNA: TGTGCCAGCAGTTTAAAGTCTAGCCGAGAGACCCAGTACTTC. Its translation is CASSLKSSRETQYF.

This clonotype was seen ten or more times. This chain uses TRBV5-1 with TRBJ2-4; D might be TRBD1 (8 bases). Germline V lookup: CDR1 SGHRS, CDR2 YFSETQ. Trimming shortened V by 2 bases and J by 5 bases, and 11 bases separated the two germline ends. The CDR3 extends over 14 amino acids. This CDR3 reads CASSLTGGENIQYF. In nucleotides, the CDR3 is TGCGCCAGCAGCTTAACAGGGGGGGAAAACATTCAGTACTTC.

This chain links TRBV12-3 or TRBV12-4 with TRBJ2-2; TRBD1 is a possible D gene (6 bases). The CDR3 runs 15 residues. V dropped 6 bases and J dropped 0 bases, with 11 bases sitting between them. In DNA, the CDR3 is TGTGCCAGCAGAACGGGACATGCGAACACCGGGGAGCTGTTTTTT. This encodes CASRTGHANTGELFF.

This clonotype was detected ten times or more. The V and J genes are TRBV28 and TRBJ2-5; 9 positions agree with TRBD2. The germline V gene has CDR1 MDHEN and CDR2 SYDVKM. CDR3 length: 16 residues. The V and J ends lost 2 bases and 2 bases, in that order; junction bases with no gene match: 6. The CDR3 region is CASSLPNSGGQETQYF. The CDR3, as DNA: TGTGCCAGCAGTTTACCGAATAGCGGGGGACAAGAGACCCAGTACTTC. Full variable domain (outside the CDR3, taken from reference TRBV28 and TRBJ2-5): DVKVTQSSRYLVKRTGEKVFLECVQDMDHENMFWYRQDPGLGLRLIYFSYDVKMKEKGDIPEGYSVSREKKERFSLILESASTNQTSMYLCASSLPNSGGQETQYFGPGTRLLVL.

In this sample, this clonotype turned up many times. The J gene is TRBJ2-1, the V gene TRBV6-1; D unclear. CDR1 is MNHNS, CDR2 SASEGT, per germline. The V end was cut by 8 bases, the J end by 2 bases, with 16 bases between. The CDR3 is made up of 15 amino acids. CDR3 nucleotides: TGTGCCAGCGGAAAAGCCCCGGAGCCCTACAATGAGCAGTTCTTC. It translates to CASGKAPEPYNEQFF.

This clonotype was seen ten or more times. The CDR3 is CASSKRQGGEKLFF. The CDR3, as DNA: TGTGCCAGTAGTAAGCGGCAGGGTGGTGAAAAACTGTTTTTT. The chain couples TRBV19 to TRBJ1-4; D possibly corresponds to TRBD1 (5 bases). CDR3 length: 14 amino acids. V was trimmed by 4 bases and J by 7 bases, leaving 13 bases between them. Germline V lookup: CDR1 LNHDA, CDR2 SQIVND (reference sequence).

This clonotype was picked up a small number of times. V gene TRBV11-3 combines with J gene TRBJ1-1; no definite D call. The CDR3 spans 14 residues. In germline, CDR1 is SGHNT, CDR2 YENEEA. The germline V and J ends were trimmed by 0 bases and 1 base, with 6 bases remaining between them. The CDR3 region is CASSLDRGNTEAFF. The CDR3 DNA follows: TGTGCCAGCAGCTTAGATCGGGGGAACACTGAAGCTTTCTTT.